This is a list of T cell receptor beta chains from one sample in a study of shared clonotypes between healthy human individuals. TCRdb's table, derived via immunoSEQ multiplex PCR, lists solely in-frame clones and lacks some. The sample shows roughly 2.5 million clones, around nine tenths of them seen only once. The source material was naive CD4+ T cells sorted from blood. Source of these receptors: a man aged 18 to 30 in good health. CDR3s include the opening cysteine and the closing phenylalanine or tryptophan. A D gene is named only where the DNA matches it firmly. The size of a clone is reported for some rows only, either as once, few or many, or as a class for expanded clones.

D gene: .; J gene: TRBJ1-5; V gene: TRBV5-6; clone size: .; CDR3 DNA: TGTGCCAGCAGCGCGGGGATTGCCGGTCAGCCCCAGCATTTT; CDR3 protein: CASSAGIAGQPQHF
D gene: TRBD2; J gene: TRBJ2-5; V gene: TRBV6-5; clone size: .; CDR3 DNA: TGTGCCAGCACCCGGACTAGCGCATACCAAGAGACCCAGTACTTC; CDR3 protein: CASTRTSAYQETQYF
D gene: .; J gene: TRBJ2-2; V gene: TRBV19; clone size: .; CDR3 DNA: TGTGCCAGTAGTACCAAGGACGGGTACACCGGGGAGCTGTTTTTT; CDR3 protein: CASSTKDGYTGELFF
D gene: .; J gene: TRBJ2-2; V gene: TRBV6-6; clone size: .; CDR3 DNA: TGTGCCAGCAGTAACAGAAACACCGGGGAGCTGTTTTTT; CDR3 protein: CASSNRNTGELFF
D gene: TRBD1; J gene: TRBJ1-1; V gene: TRBV7-2; clone size: .; CDR3 DNA: TGTGCCAGCAGCTGGACAGGGACTAACACTGAAGCTTTCTTT; CDR3 protein: CASSWTGTNTEAFF
D gene: TRBD1; J gene: TRBJ2-2; V gene: TRBV7-3; clone size: .; CDR3 DNA: TGTGCCAGCAGCTTAAACAGGGGGCTTTACGGGGAGCTGTTTTTT; CDR3 protein: CASSLNRGLYGELFF
D gene: TRBD2; J gene: TRBJ2-5; V gene: TRBV9; clone size: .; CDR3 DNA: TGTGCCAGCAGCGGCCGACTAGCGGGCGGACAGACCCAGTACTTC; CDR3 protein: CASSGRLAGGQTQYF
D gene: TRBD2; J gene: TRBJ2-7; V gene: TRBV7-2; clone size: .; CDR3 DNA: TGTGCCAGCAGCCAGAGGAGCGGGAGCTCCTACGAGCAGTACTTC; CDR3 protein: CASSQRSGSSYEQYF
D gene: TRBD1; J gene: TRBJ2-5; V gene: TRBV11-2; clone size: .; CDR3 DNA: TGTGCCAGCAGCACCGGGACAGGCCTCCAAGAGACCCAGTACTTC; CDR3 protein: CASSTGTGLQETQYF
D gene: .; J gene: TRBJ1-6; V gene: TRBV11-2; clone size: .; CDR3 DNA: TGTGCCAGCAGCTTAGAGGCAGGGACCAATTCACCCCTCCACTTT; CDR3 protein: CASSLEAGTNSPLHF
D gene: TRBD1; J gene: TRBJ1-2; V gene: TRBV6-6; clone size: .; CDR3 DNA: TGTGCCAGCAGGCTTGGACAGGCAACTAACTATGGCTACACCTTC; CDR3 protein: CASRLGQATNYGYTF
D gene: .; J gene: TRBJ2-2; V gene: TRBV7-3; clone size: .; CDR3 DNA: TGTGCCAGCAGCGTCTCCGGGACTGGGAACACCGGGGAGCTGTTTTTT; CDR3 protein: CASSVSGTGNTGELFF
D gene: .; J gene: TRBJ1-5; V gene: TRBV5-1; clone size: .; CDR3 DNA: TGCGCCAGCAGCTCGGAGGGGGACAGCAATCAGCCCCAGCATTTT; CDR3 protein: CASSSEGDSNQPQHF
D gene: .; J gene: TRBJ1-1; V gene: TRBV6-5; clone size: .; CDR3 DNA: TGTGCCAGCAGTTACTGGGGCCCTATGAACACTGAAGCTTTCTTT; CDR3 protein: CASSYWGPMNTEAFF
D gene: TRBD2; J gene: TRBJ2-1; V gene: TRBV28; clone size: .; CDR3 DNA: TGTGCCAGCAGTCATCAGGGACTAGCGGGGGGCCGCTCCAATGAGCAGTTCTTC; CDR3 protein: CASSHQGLAGGRSNEQFF
D gene: TRBD1; J gene: TRBJ2-3; V gene: TRBV27; clone size: .; CDR3 DNA: TGTGCCAGCAGTCAGATTGGGACAGGGGTCACAGATACGCAGTATTTT; CDR3 protein: CASSQIGTGVTDTQYF
D gene: TRBD1; J gene: TRBJ2-5; V gene: TRBV2; clone size: .; CDR3 DNA: TGTGCCAGCAAACAGGGGAATGGTGAGACCCAGTACTTC; CDR3 protein: CASKQGNGETQYF
D gene: TRBD1; J gene: TRBJ2-7; V gene: TRBV7-2; clone size: .; CDR3 DNA: TGTGCCAGCAGTCGTAAGGGCGGACAGGACGAGCAGTACTTC; CDR3 protein: CASSRKGGQDEQYF
D gene: TRBD2; J gene: TRBJ2-1; V gene: TRBV30; clone size: .; CDR3 DNA: TGTGCCTGGAGAGGGACTAGGGATGAGCAGTTCTTC; CDR3 protein: CAWRGTRDEQFF
D gene: .; J gene: TRBJ1-1; V gene: TRBV29-1; clone size: .; CDR3 DNA: TGCAGCGTTGAGGACACCTTGGGGTCAGCTTTCTTT; CDR3 protein: CSVEDTLGSAFF
D gene: .; J gene: TRBJ2-7; V gene: TRBV7-2; clone size: .; CDR3 DNA: TGTGCCAGCAGCTTAACCGACAGCTCCTACGAGCAGTACTTC; CDR3 protein: CASSLTDSSYEQYF
D gene: .; J gene: TRBJ2-2; V gene: TRBV5-6; clone size: .; CDR3 DNA: TGTGCCAGCAGCTTGGACGGTGGGCGCGGGGAGCTGTTTTTT; CDR3 protein: CASSLDGGRGELFF
D gene: .; J gene: TRBJ1-5; V gene: TRBV4-1; clone size: .; CDR3 DNA: TGCGCCAGCAGCCAAGGAGGGGCCCATCAGCCCCAGCATTTT; CDR3 protein: CASSQGGAHQPQHF
D gene: .; J gene: TRBJ1-2; V gene: TRBV6-5; clone size: .; CDR3 DNA: TGTGCCAGCAGTTACTCGGGTCAGGGAAACTATGGCTACACCTTC; CDR3 protein: CASSYSGQGNYGYTF
D gene: TRBD2; J gene: TRBJ2-7; V gene: TRBV4-1; clone size: .; CDR3 DNA: TGCGCCAGCAGCATTCGGACTAGCGGGAGTAGCGAGCAGTACTTC; CDR3 protein: CASSIRTSGSSEQYF
D gene: TRBD1; J gene: TRBJ2-7; V gene: TRBV10-1; clone size: .; CDR3 DNA: TGCGCCAGCAGTGAGAGGAGACAGGGCGAGCAGTACTTC; CDR3 protein: CASSERRQGEQYF
D gene: .; J gene: TRBJ2-3; V gene: TRBV4-1; clone size: .; CDR3 DNA: TGCGCCAGCAGCCAAGAGGGGGGTAGAGATACGCAGTATTTT; CDR3 protein: CASSQEGGRDTQYF
D gene: .; J gene: TRBJ2-1; V gene: TRBV6-1; clone size: .; CDR3 DNA: TGTGCCACTACGTTGATGAATGAGCAGTTCTTC; CDR3 protein: CATTLMNEQFF
D gene: TRBD1; J gene: TRBJ1-2; V gene: TRBV5-4; clone size: once; CDR3 DNA: TGTGCCAGCAGCTTGGGGGGGGACAGGGGCTATGGCTACACCTTC; CDR3 protein: CASSLGGDRGYGYTF
D gene: .; J gene: TRBJ1-2; V gene: TRBV18; clone size: few; CDR3 DNA: TGTGCCAGCTCACCTGCCTTTGGGACTCCGGTCTTC; CDR3 protein: CASSPAFGTPVF
D gene: TRBD1; J gene: TRBJ1-1; V gene: TRBV5-1; clone size: .; CDR3 DNA: TGCGCCAGCAGCTTGTTCTCAGGGGGCACCACTGAAGCTTTCTTT; CDR3 protein: CASSLFSGGTTEAFF